One and the same sample provided the 26 T cell receptor beta chains below, sequenced in a study of early T cells in non-severe SARS-CoV-2 infection. TCRdb reprocessed the 5' RACE reads via MiXCR and lists one record per CDR3 protein. Of 75,000 or so distinct CDR3 sequences listed, roughly 11% are singletons. The source material was whole blood, sampled at baseline. The receptors shown here come from an adult who was a healthcare worker with PCR-confirmed SARS-CoV-2 infection or an uninfected control (not recorded which).

The gene calls are TRBV6-5 and TRBJ2-3; 8 bases are shared with TRBD1. The CDR3 covers 14 residues. Germline assignment: CDR1 MNHEY and CDR2 SVGAGI. After removal of 7 bases from V and 4 bases from J, the junction contained 7 bases not matched to a gene. The DNA of the CDR3 is TGTGCCAGCACGAGGACAGGGTTGGCAGATACGCAGTATTTT. Protein sequence: CASTRTGLADTQYF.

At least ten counts were recorded for this clonotype. V gene TRBV30 combines with J gene TRBJ1-2; D not resolved. The V gene lost 3 bases and the J gene lost 4 bases, with 12 bases spanning the gap. The length of the CDR3 is 13 residues. CDR1 GTSNPN and CDR2 SVGIG come from the germline V gene (reference sequence). CDR3 DNA: TGTGCCTGGAGAACAACAAGAGGCTATGGCTACACCTTC. Translation: CAWRTTRGYGYTF.

The rearrangement joins TRBV2 to TRBJ2-2; D uncertain. The CDR3 runs to 11 residues. Germline V gene lookup returns CDR1 SNHLY and CDR2 FYNNEI. Trimming took off 8 bases at V and 10 bases at J, with 11 bases between the two ends. CDR3 bases: TGTGCCAGCGCCCTGTTTGAGGAGCTGTTTTTT. This encodes CASALFEELFF.

The J gene is TRBJ2-1, the V gene TRBV29-1; 7 bases agree with TRBD1. The CDR3 length is 13 residues. The V and J ends lost 7 bases and 3 bases, in that order; junction bases with no gene match: 6. Germline loops: CDR1 SQVTM, CDR2 ANQGSEA. The CDR3 bases are TGCAGCGGACAGGGTCGGGACTACAATGAGCAGTTCTTC. Translated, it gives CSGQGRDYNEQFF.

The genes are TRBV4-3 and TRBJ1-2; the D gene is possibly TRBD1 (6 bases). The CDR3 covers 16 residues. Deletions cut 1 base from V and 3 bases from J, with 15 bases between. CDR1 is LGHNA, CDR2 YSLEER, per germline. The CDR3 nucleotides are TGCGCCAGCAGCCAAGTGATCACAGGGCGGCACTATGGCTACACCTTC. This gives the protein CASSQVITGRHYGYTF.

The CDR3 here is CSARVSGAASYEQYF. CDR3 DNA: TGCAGTGCTAGAGTTAGCGGAGCCGCCTCCTACGAGCAGTACTTC. The rearrangement joins TRBV20-1 to TRBJ2-7; the D gene is possibly TRBD2 (6 bases). Germline V gene sequence: CDR1 DFQATT, CDR2 SNEGSKA (reference sequence). The ends were cut back, 1 base at V and 0 bases at J, with 13 bases in the middle. The CDR3 length is 15 residues.

The sample holds many counts of this clonotype. This chain uses TRBV7-9 with TRBJ1-2, with 7 nucleotides matching TRBD1. Unmatched junction bases numbered 6, after V lost 4 bases and J lost 7 bases. Germline lookup yields CDR1 SEHNR and CDR2 FQNEAQ (reference sequence). This CDR3 has 13 residues. CDR3 amino acids: CASSSKTGVGYTF. CDR3 in DNA: TGTGCCAGCAGCTCGAAAACAGGGGTTGGCTACACCTTC.

This chain uses TRBV5-1 with TRBJ1-2; D ambiguous. The CDR3 loop spans 14 amino acids. V was cut by 2 bases and J by 0 bases, with 8 bases left in between. The germline CDR1 and CDR2 sequences are SGHRS and YFSETQ. CDR3 region: CASSLAGSNYGYTF. For the CDR3, the DNA is TGCGCCAGCAGCTTAGCCGGCTCTAACTATGGCTACACCTTC.

In its sample, this clonotype was seen a few times. The chain couples TRBV19 to TRBJ1-5, with TRBD1 matching over 7 bases. Germline values: CDR1 LNHDA, CDR2 SQIVND (reference sequence). The CDR3 length is 15 residues. The junction had 5 bases not matched to a gene; V was cut back by 6 bases and J by 0 bases. The CDR3 sequence: CASRPRDSSNQPQHF. CDR3 nucleotides: TGTGCCAGTAGACCCCGGGACAGTAGCAATCAGCCCCAGCATTTT.

In this sample, this clonotype turned up many times. The rearrangement uses TRBV4-2 and TRBJ1-2; D ambiguous. Trimming stripped 0 bases from V and 7 bases from J, with 12 bases between. Germline V gene sequence: CDR1 LGHNA, CDR2 YNFKEQ. CDR3 size: 14 residues. The CDR3 DNA reads TGTGCCAGCAGCCAAGATCAGAATGGTGGTGGCTACACCTTC. This encodes CASSQDQNGGGYTF.

This clonotype was observed at least ten times. The rearrangement links TRBV6-5 to TRBJ1-4; 7 positions agree with TRBD1. The CDR3 sequence is 15 residues long. V gave up 5 bases and J gave up 0 bases; unmatched junction bases: 3. Germline V gene sequence: CDR1 MNHEY, CDR2 SVGAGI. CDR3 DNA: TGTGCCAGCAGTCCCCAGGGGGCAACTAATGAAAAACTGTTTTTT. It yields the protein CASSPQGATNEKLFF.

There are many counts of this clonotype. V gene TRBV9 combines with J gene TRBJ2-1, with 15 bases fitting TRBD2. This CDR3 region has 17 residues. CDR1 is SGDLS and CDR2 is YYNGEE in the germline V gene. Germline trimming cut 3 bases from V and 1 base from J; bases unmatched to any gene: 2. The CDR3 here is CASSAGLAGGSYNEQFF. The DNA for the CDR3 is TGTGCCAGCAGCGCGGGACTAGCGGGAGGTTCCTACAATGAGCAGTTCTTC.

This clonotype was counted a few times. The CDR3 region is CASGLRGAGANVLTF. The CDR3, as DNA: TGTGCCAGCGGTCTAAGGGGAGCTGGGGCCAACGTCCTGACTTTC. V gene TRBV27 combines with J gene TRBJ2-6, with D perhaps given as TRBD1 or TRBD2 (5 bases each). V was clipped by 8 bases and J by 2 bases, with 13 bases between them. CDR3 length equals 15 residues. The germline CDR1 and CDR2 sequences are MNHEY and SMNVEV (reference sequence).

CDR3 coding DNA: TGCAGCGTTGAAAGGGAGGGTAAGGAGACCCAGTACTTC. Amino acid sequence: CSVEREGKETQYF. The chain links TRBV29-1 to TRBJ2-5, with TRBD2 matching 7 bases. J gave up 5 bases and V 2 bases, and 5 bases lay outside the gene matches. The CDR3 contains 13 residues. Germline-derived CDR1 and CDR2 are SQVTM and ANQGSEA.

This chain joins TRBV29-1 and TRBJ2-7; weak D call: TRBD2 (6 bases). Germline CDR1 and CDR2: SQVTM and ANQGSEA. The CDR3 is 12 amino acids. V was trimmed by 7 bases and J by 0 bases, leaving 10 bases between them. CDR3 DNA sequence: TGCAGCGGGCGGGACTTCTCCTACGAGCAGTACTTC. It yields the protein CSGRDFSYEQYF.

This chain joins TRBV30 and TRBJ2-3; 10 positions match TRBD2. V was pared by 4 bases and J by 4 bases, with 11 bases of the junction left unmatched. Germline values: CDR1 GTSNPN, CDR2 SVGIG (reference sequence). This CDR3 region has 16 residues. Here the CDR3 DNA reads TGTGCCTGGAACGCAGCAGCGGGAGGGCTACCAGATACGCAGTATTTT. Its protein is CAWNAAAGGLPDTQYF.

This clonotype was found many times. This sequence joins TRBV18 and TRBJ2-2; 7 bases align to TRBD1. Germline V gives CDR1 KGHSH, CDR2 LQKENI. V lost 3 bases and J lost 6; bases outside the gene matches: 1. The CDR3 contains 13 residues. CDR3 nucleotide sequence: TGTGCCAGCTCACCGGACAGGCCCGGGGAGCTGTTTTTT. It is translated as CASSPDRPGELFF.

This chain links TRBV7-9 with TRBJ2-2; D is unresolved. The ends were cut back, 1 base at V and 7 bases at J, with 4 bases in the middle. The V gene's germline CDR1 is SEHNR and CDR2 FQNEAQ (reference sequence). The CDR3 consists of 12 residues. This CDR3 reads CASSLELGELFF. The CDR3 DNA follows: TGTGCCAGCAGCTTAGAACTCGGGGAGCTGTTTTTT. The full variable domain, in which reference TRBV7-9 and TRBJ2-2 provide the parts outside the CDR3, is DTGVSQNPRHKITKRGQNVTFRCDPISEHNRLYWYRQTLGQGPEFLTYFQNEAQLEKSRLLSDRFSAERPKGSFSTLEIQRTEQGDSAMYLCASSLELGELFFGEGSRLTVL.

This clonotype was recorded a few times. J is TRBJ2-1 and V is TRBV30; TRBD2 matches 7 bases. This CDR3 has 13 residues. Trimming removed 4 bases from V and 6 bases from J; junction bases left unmatched: 6. Germline lookup yields CDR1 GTSNPN and CDR2 SVGIG (reference sequence). The DNA of the CDR3 is TGTGCCTGGACCGCAGCGGGACCCAATGAGCAGTTCTTC. Encoded protein: CAWTAAGPNEQFF.

The V call is TRBV13, the J call TRBJ2-7; D not resolved. CDR1 and CDR2 (germline): PRHDT, FYEKMQ (reference sequence). V lost 1 base and J 6 bases, leaving 7 bases between the germline ends. This CDR3 is 12 amino acids long. Here the CDR3 DNA reads TGTGCCAGCAGCTTAGCAGCCGGCGAGCAGTACTTC. It yields the protein CASSLAAGEQYF. Filled out from reference TRBV13 and TRBJ2-7, the complete variable domain reads AAGVIQSPRHLIKEKRETATLKCYPIPRHDTVYWYQQGPGQDPQFLISFYEKMQSDKGSIPDRFSAQQFSDYHSELNMSSLELGDSALYFCASSLAAGEQYFGPGTRLTVT.

This clonotype was seen more than once but under ten times. The V and J genes are TRBV18 and TRBJ2-7; D perhaps matches TRBD1 (6 bases). CDR1 is KGHSH and CDR2 is LQKENI in the germline V gene. The CDR3 loop spans 17 amino acids. V was pared by 0 bases and J by 2 bases, with 17 bases between. CDR3 protein: CASSPPSGTGNPYEQYF. CDR3 nucleotides: TGTGCCAGCTCACCACCGTCGGGAACAGGGAACCCCTACGAGCAGTACTTC. Supplemented by reference TRBV18 and TRBJ2-7, the full variable domain reads NAGVMQNPRHLVRRRGQEARLRCSPMKGHSHVYWYRQLPEEGLKFMVYLQKENIIDESGMPKERFSAEFPKEGPSILRIQQVVRGDSAAYFCASSPPSGTGNPYEQYFGPGTRLTVT.

The chain has TRBV5-1 and TRBJ1-4; D gene unclear. The germline V gene encodes CDR1 SGHRS and CDR2 YFSETQ. Trimming took off 4 bases at V and 4 bases at J, with 8 bases between the two ends. The CDR3 has 13 residues. The CDR3 nucleotides are TGCGCCAGCAGCCGTGAAGTTAATGAAAAACTGTTTTTT. This codes for CASSREVNEKLFF.

This clonotype was counted only a few times. V and J are TRBV11-2 and TRBJ2-7, with 10 positions matching TRBD2. The CDR3 spans 16 residues. V lost 3 bases to trimming and J lost 7 bases; unmatched junction nucleotides: 12. The germline gives CDR1 SGHAT, CDR2 FQNNGV. The CDR3 region is CASSFGSGGSPWEQYF. In DNA, the CDR3 is TGTGCCAGCAGCTTCGGTAGCGGGGGGTCACCTTGGGAGCAGTACTTC.

In its sample, this clonotype was seen many times. The chain couples TRBV6-5 to TRBJ2-2; no clear D gene. The CDR3 contains 13 residues. The V gene lost 2 bases and the J gene lost 5 bases, with 6 bases spanning the gap. Germline V CDR1 and CDR2: MNHEY, SVGAGI. CDR3 DNA sequence: TGTGCCAGCAGTTACAGGTCTACCGGGGAGCTGTTTTTT. This gives the protein CASSYRSTGELFF.

The sample holds many counts of this clonotype. The CDR3 here is CASSSAGTGIYEQYF. In DNA form, the CDR3 reads TGTGCCAGCAGTTCAGCCGGGACAGGTATCTACGAGCAGTACTTC. This chain uses TRBV12-3 or TRBV12-4 with TRBJ2-7, with TRBD1 identical over 8 bases. The CDR3 is 15 residues long. J gave up 3 bases and V 4 bases, and 8 bases lay outside the gene matches.

J is TRBJ2-3 and V is TRBV7-8; unclear D gene. CDR1 and CDR2 (germline): SGHVS, FQNEAQ. This CDR3 has 13 residues. V was cut by 2 bases and J by 5 bases, with 8 bases left in between. The CDR3 DNA is TGTGCCAGCAGCTTACTCCTGCGAGATACGCAGTATTTT. This encodes CASSLLLRDTQYF.